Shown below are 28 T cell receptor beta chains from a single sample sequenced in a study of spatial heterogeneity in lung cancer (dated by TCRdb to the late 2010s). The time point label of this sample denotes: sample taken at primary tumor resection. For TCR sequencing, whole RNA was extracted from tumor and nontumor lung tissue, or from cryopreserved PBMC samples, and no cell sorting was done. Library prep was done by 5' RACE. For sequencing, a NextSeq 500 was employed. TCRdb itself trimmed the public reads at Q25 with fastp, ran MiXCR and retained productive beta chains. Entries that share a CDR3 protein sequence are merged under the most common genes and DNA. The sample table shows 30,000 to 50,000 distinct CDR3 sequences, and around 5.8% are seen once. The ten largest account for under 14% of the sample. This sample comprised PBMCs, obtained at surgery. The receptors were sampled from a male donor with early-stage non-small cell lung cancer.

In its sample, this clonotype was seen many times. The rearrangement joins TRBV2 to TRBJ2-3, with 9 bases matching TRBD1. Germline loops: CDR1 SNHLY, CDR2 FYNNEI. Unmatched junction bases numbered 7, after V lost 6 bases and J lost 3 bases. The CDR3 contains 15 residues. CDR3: CASRPGQGGTDTQYF. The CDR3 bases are TGTGCCAGCAGGCCGGGACAGGGAGGAACAGATACGCAGTATTTT.

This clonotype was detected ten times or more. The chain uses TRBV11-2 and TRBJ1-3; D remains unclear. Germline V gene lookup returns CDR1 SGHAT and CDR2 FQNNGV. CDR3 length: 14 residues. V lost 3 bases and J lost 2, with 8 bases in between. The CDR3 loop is CASSFSPAGNTIYF. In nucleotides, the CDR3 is TGTGCCAGCAGCTTTAGTCCCGCTGGAAACACCATATATTTT.

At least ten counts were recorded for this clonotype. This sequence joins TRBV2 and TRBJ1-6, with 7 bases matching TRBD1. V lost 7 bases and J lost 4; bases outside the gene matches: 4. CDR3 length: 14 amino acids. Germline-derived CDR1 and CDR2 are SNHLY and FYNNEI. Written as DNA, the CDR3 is TGTGCCAGCAAAAGCAGGGGGTATAATTCACCCCTCCACTTT. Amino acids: CASKSRGYNSPLHF. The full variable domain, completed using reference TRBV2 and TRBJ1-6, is EPEVTQTPSHQVTQMGQEVILRCVPISNHLYFYWYRQILGQKVEFLVSFYNNEISEKSEIFDDQFSVERPDGSNFTLKIRSTKLEDSAMYFCASKSRGYNSPLHFGNGTRLTVT.

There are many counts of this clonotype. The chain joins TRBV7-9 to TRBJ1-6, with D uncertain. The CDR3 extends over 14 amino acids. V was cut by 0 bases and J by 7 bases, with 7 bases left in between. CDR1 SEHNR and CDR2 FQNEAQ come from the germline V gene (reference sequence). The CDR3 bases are TGTGCCAGCAGCTTAGCAGGCCTAAATTCACCCCTCCACTTT. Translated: CASSLAGLNSPLHF.

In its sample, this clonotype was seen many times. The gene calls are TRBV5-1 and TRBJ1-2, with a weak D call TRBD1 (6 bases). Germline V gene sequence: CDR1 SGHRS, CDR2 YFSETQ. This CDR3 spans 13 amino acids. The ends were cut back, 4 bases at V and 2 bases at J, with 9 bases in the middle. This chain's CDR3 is CASSHGTNYGYTF. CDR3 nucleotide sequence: TGCGCCAGCAGCCACGGGACAAACTATGGCTACACCTTC.

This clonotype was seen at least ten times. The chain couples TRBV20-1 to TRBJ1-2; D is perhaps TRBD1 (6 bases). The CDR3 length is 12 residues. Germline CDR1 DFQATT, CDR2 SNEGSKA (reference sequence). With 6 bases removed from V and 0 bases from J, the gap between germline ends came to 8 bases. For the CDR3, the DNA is TGCAGTGCATGGACAGCTAACTATGGCTACACCTTC. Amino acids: CSAWTANYGYTF.

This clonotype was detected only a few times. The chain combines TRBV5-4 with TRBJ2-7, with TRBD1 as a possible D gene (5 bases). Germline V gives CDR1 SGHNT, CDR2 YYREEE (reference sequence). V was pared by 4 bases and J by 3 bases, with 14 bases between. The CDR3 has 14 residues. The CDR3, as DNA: TGTGCCAGCAGCCCGGACACCTTGAACTACGAGCAGTACTTC. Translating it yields CASSPDTLNYEQYF.

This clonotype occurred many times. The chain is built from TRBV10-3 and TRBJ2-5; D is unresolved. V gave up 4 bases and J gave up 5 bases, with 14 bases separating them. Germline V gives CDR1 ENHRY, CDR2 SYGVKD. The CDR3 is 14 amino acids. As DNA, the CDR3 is TGTGCCATCAGTGTAAACGGCCCCGCTGAGACCCAGTACTTC. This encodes CAISVNGPAETQYF.

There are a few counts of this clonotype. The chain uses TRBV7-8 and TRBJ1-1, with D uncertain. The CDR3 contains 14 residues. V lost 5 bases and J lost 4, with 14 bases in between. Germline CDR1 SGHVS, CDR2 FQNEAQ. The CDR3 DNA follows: TGTGCCAGCAGCGGAAGGAGGGTGAGCACTGAAGCTTTCTTT. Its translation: CASSGRRVSTEAFF.

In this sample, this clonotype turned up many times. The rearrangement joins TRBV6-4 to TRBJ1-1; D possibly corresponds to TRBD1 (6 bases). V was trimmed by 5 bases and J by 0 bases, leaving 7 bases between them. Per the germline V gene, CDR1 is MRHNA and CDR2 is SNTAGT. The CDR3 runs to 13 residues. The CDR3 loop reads CASSPGVNTEAFF. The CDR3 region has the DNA TGTGCCAGCAGTCCAGGGGTGAACACTGAAGCTTTCTTT.

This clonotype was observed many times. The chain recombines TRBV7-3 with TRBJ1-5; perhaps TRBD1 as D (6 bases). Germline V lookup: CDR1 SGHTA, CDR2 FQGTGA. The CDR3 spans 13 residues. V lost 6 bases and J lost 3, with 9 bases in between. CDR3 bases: TGTGCCAGCAGTCGACAGGTCAATCAGCCCCAGCATTTT. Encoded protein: CASSRQVNQPQHF.

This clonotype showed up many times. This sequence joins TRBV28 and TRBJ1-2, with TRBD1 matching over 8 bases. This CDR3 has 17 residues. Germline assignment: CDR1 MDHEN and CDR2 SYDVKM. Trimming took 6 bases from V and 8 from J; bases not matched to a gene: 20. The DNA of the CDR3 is TGTGCCAGCAGCCTTACGGGACAGGACATCGCCATCGAAGGCTACACCTTC. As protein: CASSLTGQDIAIEGYTF.

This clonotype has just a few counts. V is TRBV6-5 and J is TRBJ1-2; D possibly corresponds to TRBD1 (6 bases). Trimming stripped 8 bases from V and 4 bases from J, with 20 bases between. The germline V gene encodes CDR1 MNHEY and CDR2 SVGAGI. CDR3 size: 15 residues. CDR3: CASHPQQGPSYGYTF. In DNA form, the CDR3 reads TGTGCCAGCCACCCCCAACAGGGTCCTTCCTATGGCTACACCTTC.

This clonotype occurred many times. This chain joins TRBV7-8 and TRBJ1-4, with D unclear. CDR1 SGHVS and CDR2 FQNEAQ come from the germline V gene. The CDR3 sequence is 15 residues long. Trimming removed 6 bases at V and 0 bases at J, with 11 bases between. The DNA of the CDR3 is TGTGCCAGCAGGGAGGCGCCGACAACTAATGAAAAACTGTTTTTT. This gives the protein CASREAPTTNEKLFF.

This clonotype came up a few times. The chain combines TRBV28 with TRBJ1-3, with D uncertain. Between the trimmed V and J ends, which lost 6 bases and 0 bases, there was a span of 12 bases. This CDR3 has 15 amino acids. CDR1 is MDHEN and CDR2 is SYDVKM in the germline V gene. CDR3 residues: CASSASPRSGNTIYF. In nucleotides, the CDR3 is TGTGCCAGCAGCGCTTCACCGCGCTCTGGAAACACCATATATTTT. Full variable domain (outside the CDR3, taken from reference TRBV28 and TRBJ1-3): DVKVTQSSRYLVKRTGEKVFLECVQDMDHENMFWYRQDPGLGLRLIYFSYDVKMKEKGDIPEGYSVSREKKERFSLILESASTNQTSMYLCASSASPRSGNTIYFGEGSWLTVV.

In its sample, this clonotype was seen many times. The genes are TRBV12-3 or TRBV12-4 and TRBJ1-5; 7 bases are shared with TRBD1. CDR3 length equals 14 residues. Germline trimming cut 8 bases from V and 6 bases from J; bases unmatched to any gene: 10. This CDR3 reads CASRWDREGQPQHF. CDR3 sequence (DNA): TGTGCCAGCCGGTGGGACAGAGAGGGTCAGCCCCAGCATTTT.

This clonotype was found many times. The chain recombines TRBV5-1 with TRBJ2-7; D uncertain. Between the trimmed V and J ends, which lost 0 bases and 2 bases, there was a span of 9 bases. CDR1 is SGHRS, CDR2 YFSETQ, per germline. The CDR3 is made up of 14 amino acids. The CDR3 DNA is TGCGCCAGCAGCTTGGCCGTCGGAACCTACGAGCAGTACTTC. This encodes CASSLAVGTYEQYF.

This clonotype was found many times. This chain's CDR3 is CASSPRTATNEKLFF. DNA for the CDR3: TGCGCCAGCAGCCCCAGAACAGCAACTAATGAAAAACTGTTTTTT. The chain recombines TRBV4-1 with TRBJ1-4; D is uncertain. This CDR3 comprises 15 residues. Germline V gene sequence: CDR1 MGHRA, CDR2 YSYEKL. V was shortened by 4 bases and J by 0 bases, with 9 bases between the two germline ends.

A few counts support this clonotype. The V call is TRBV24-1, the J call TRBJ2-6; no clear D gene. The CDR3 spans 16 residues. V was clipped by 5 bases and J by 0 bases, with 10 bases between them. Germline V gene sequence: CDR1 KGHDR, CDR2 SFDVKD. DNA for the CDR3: TGTGCCACCAGTGGAGGATGGGGCTCTGGGGCCAACGTCCTGACTTTC. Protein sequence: CATSGGWGSGANVLTF.

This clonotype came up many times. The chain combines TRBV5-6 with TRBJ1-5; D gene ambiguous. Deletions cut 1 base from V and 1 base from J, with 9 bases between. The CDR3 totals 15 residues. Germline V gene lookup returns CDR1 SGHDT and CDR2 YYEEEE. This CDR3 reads CASSLTVGSNQPQHF. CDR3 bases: TGTGCCAGCAGCTTGACAGTCGGGAGCAATCAGCCCCAGCATTTT.

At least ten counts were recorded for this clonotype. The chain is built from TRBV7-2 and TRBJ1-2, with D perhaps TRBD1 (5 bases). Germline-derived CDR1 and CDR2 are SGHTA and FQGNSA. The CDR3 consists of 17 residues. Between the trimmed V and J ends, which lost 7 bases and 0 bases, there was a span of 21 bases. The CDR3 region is CASTPSGGPNSNYGYTF. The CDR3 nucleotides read TGTGCCAGCACCCCGTCTGGGGGACCTAACTCTAACTATGGCTACACCTTC.

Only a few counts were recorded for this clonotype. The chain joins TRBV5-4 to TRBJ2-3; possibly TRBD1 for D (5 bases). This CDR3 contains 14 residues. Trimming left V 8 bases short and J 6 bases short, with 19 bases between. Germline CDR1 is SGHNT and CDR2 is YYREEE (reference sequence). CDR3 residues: CASTKQVSGDTQYF. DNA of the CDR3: TGTGCCAGTACGAAACAGGTTTCGGGTGATACGCAGTATTTT. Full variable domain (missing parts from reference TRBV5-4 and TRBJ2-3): ETGVTQSPTHLIKTRGQQVTLRCSSQSGHNTVSWYQQALGQGPQFIFQYYREEENGRGNFPPRFSGLQFPNYSSELNVNALELDDSALYLCASTKQVSGDTQYFGPGTRLTVL.

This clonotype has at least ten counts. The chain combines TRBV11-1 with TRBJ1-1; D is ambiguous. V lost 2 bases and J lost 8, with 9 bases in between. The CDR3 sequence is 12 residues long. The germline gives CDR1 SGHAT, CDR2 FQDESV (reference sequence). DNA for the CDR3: TGTGCCAGCAGCTTACTAGGAGGGGAAGCTTTCTTT. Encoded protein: CASSLLGGEAFF.

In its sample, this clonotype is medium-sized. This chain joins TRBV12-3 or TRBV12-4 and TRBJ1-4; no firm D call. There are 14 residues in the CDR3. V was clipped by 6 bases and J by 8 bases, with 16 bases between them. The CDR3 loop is CASSPTLSNEKLFF. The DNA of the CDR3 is TGTGCCAGCAGCCCGACCCTTAGTAACGAAAAACTGTTTTTT.

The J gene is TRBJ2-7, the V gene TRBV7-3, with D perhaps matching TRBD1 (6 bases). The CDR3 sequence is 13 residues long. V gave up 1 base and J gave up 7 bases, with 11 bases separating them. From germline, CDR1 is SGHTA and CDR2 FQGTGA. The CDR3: CASSLKVTGEQYF. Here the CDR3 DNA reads TGTGCCAGCAGCTTAAAGGTTACAGGGGAGCAGTACTTC. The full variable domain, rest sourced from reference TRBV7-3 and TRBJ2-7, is GAGVSQTPSNKVTEKGKYVELRCDPISGHTALYWYRQSLGQGPEFLIYFQGTGAADDSGLPNDRFFAVRPEGSVSTLKIQRTERGDSAVYLCASSLKVTGEQYFGPGTRLTVT.

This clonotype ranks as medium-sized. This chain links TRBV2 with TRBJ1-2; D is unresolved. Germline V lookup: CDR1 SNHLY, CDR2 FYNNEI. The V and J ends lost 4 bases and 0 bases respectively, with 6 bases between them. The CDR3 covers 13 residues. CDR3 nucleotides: TGTGCCAGCAGTGTAGCCACTAACTATGGCTACACCTTC. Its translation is CASSVATNYGYTF.

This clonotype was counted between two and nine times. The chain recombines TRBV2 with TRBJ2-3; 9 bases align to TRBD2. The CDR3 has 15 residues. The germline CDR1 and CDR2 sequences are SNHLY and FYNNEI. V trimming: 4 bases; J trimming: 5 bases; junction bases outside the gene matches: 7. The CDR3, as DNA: TGTGCCAGCAGTGCGGGGCTAGCGGGGATAGATACGCAGTATTTT. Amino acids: CASSAGLAGIDTQYF. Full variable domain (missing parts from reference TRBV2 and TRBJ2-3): EPEVTQTPSHQVTQMGQEVILRCVPISNHLYFYWYRQILGQKVEFLVSFYNNEISEKSEIFDDQFSVERPDGSNFTLKIRSTKLEDSAMYFCASSAGLAGIDTQYFGPGTRLTVL.

The CDR3 coding sequence is TGTGCCAGCAGTCTCGCTCCGGGGAGGACTGAAGCTTTCTTT. Amino acid sequence: CASSLAPGRTEAFF. The rearrangement joins TRBV27 to TRBJ1-1; D gene ambiguous. The CDR3 spans 14 residues. CDR1 and CDR2 (germline): MNHEY, SMNVEV (reference sequence). V lost 5 bases to trimming and J lost 5 bases, with 15 bases between them.